Listed below are T cell receptor beta chains from one sample, sequenced in a study of T cells after yellow fever vaccination. TCRdb passed the 5' RACE reads through MiXCR, listing each CDR3 protein once. This sample has around 360,000 distinct CDR3 sequences, with 11% found just once. The specimen was PBMCs, collected on the day of the first yellow fever vaccination. These receptors all stem from a man younger than 35 who received the YFV17D yellow fever vaccine. Each CDR3 is given with its conserved first and last residue. Fields, in order: V gene, clone size, J gene, D gene, CDR3 protein, CDR3 DNA. A D gene is named only where the DNA matches it firmly. Clone size is not always given. Where it is, it says once, few, many or a class for expanded clones.

v_gene: TRBV5-1
abundance: few
j_gene: TRBJ2-7
d_gene: TRBD1
CDR3aa: CASSQTGQGTGEQYF
CDR3nt: TGCGCCAGCAGCCAGACGGGACAGGGGACGGGCGAGCAGTACTTC

v_gene: TRBV12-3/TRBV12-4
abundance: -
j_gene: TRBJ1-6
d_gene: TRBD1
CDR3aa: CASSQRTGKTLHF
CDR3nt: TGTGCCAGCAGCCAAAGGACAGGGAAAACCCTCCACTTT

v_gene: TRBV5-1
abundance: -
j_gene: TRBJ2-6
d_gene: -
CDR3aa: CASSLAGGGLGANVLTF
CDR3nt: TGCGCCAGCAGCTTGGCCGGAGGGGGGCTCGGGGCCAACGTCCTGACTTTC

v_gene: TRBV5-1
abundance: few
j_gene: TRBJ2-7
d_gene: TRBD2
CDR3aa: CASSSGGLPSYEQYF
CDR3nt: TGCGCCAGCAGCTCGGGGGGGCTCCCCTCCTACGAGCAGTACTTC

v_gene: TRBV18
abundance: few
j_gene: TRBJ2-3
d_gene: -
CDR3aa: CASSPPNGQSTILDTQYF
CDR3nt: TGTGCCAGCTCACCACCGAACGGCCAGAGTACAATTTTAGATACGCAGTATTTT

v_gene: TRBV12-3/TRBV12-4
abundance: -
j_gene: TRBJ1-3
d_gene: -
CDR3aa: CARPWVGAGGNTIYF
CDR3nt: TGTGCCAGGCCCTGGGTGGGGGCGGGCGGAAACACCATATATTTT

v_gene: TRBV7-2
abundance: -
j_gene: TRBJ1-2
d_gene: -
CDR3aa: CASRKPGGYTF
CDR3nt: TGTGCCAGCAGGAAGCCGGGGGGCTACACCTTC

v_gene: TRBV29-1
abundance: few
j_gene: TRBJ2-4
d_gene: TRBD2
CDR3aa: CSVVGGRYIQYF
CDR3nt: TGCAGCGTTGTGGGAGGGAGGTACATTCAGTACTTC

v_gene: TRBV18
abundance: many
j_gene: TRBJ2-1
d_gene: TRBD2
CDR3aa: CASSPQATSGHNEQFF
CDR3nt: TGTGCCAGCTCACCACAGGCGACTAGCGGACACAATGAGCAGTTCTTC

v_gene: TRBV9
abundance: few
j_gene: TRBJ2-2
d_gene: -
CDR3aa: CASSVGQATGELFF
CDR3nt: TGTGCCAGCAGCGTTGGGCAGGCCACCGGGGAGCTGTTTTTT

v_gene: TRBV5-1
abundance: -
j_gene: TRBJ1-4
d_gene: -
CDR3aa: CASSVRESSQGKLFF
CDR3nt: TGCGCCAGCAGCGTCAGGGAGTCATCCCAAGGAAAACTGTTTTTT

v_gene: TRBV18
abundance: many
j_gene: TRBJ2-2
d_gene: -
CDR3aa: CASSPRRGTGELFF
CDR3nt: TGTGCCAGCTCACCACGGCGGGGAACCGGGGAGCTGTTTTTT

v_gene: TRBV6-2/TRBV6-3
abundance: -
j_gene: TRBJ2-7
d_gene: -
CDR3aa: CASSYKAGSFSYEQYF
CDR3nt: TGTGCCAGCAGTTATAAGGCCGGATCTTTTTCCTACGAGCAGTACTTC

v_gene: TRBV7-2
abundance: few
j_gene: TRBJ2-3
d_gene: TRBD1
CDR3aa: CASSPGQAKDTQYF
CDR3nt: TGTGCCAGCAGTCCGGGACAGGCGAAAGATACGCAGTATTTT

v_gene: TRBV6-6
abundance: -
j_gene: TRBJ2-1
d_gene: -
CDR3aa: CASREATYNEQFF
CDR3nt: TGTGCCAGCAGAGAGGCGACCTACAATGAGCAGTTCTTC

v_gene: TRBV5-1
abundance: -
j_gene: TRBJ2-3
d_gene: -
CDR3aa: CASSFYLPTDTQYF
CDR3nt: TGCGCCAGCAGCTTCTACCTACCCACAGATACGCAGTATTTT

v_gene: TRBV7-8
abundance: few
j_gene: TRBJ2-2
d_gene: -
CDR3aa: CASSFGGGGVTGELFF
CDR3nt: TGTGCCAGCAGCTTCGGAGGGGGGGGGGTCACCGGGGAGCTGTTTTTT

v_gene: TRBV27
abundance: -
j_gene: TRBJ1-4
d_gene: -
CDR3aa: CASSSFGPPNEKLFF
CDR3nt: TGTGCCAGCAGTTCTTTCGGACCCCCCAATGAAAAACTGTTTTTT

v_gene: TRBV29-1
abundance: few
j_gene: TRBJ2-2
d_gene: -
CDR3aa: CSVEGQGRYSGELFF
CDR3nt: TGCAGCGTTGAAGGGCAGGGAAGGTACTCCGGGGAGCTGTTTTTT

v_gene: TRBV3-1
abundance: -
j_gene: TRBJ1-4
d_gene: TRBD1
CDR3aa: CASKARTGTTNEKLFF
CDR3nt: TGTGCCAGCAAAGCAAGGACAGGGACCACTAATGAAAAACTGTTTTTT

v_gene: TRBV7-9
abundance: many
j_gene: TRBJ2-3
d_gene: -
CDR3aa: CASSTRVDTQYF
CDR3nt: TGTGCCAGCAGCACGAGAGTGGATACGCAGTATTTT

v_gene: TRBV12-3/TRBV12-4
abundance: -
j_gene: TRBJ2-2
d_gene: TRBD1
CDR3aa: CASSLVQGAHNTGELFF
CDR3nt: TGTGCCAGCAGTTTAGTACAGGGGGCGCATAACACCGGGGAGCTGTTTTTT

v_gene: TRBV7-8
abundance: -
j_gene: TRBJ2-1
d_gene: -
CDR3aa: CASSANSGSSNEQFF
CDR3nt: TGTGCCAGCAGCGCGAACTCCGGGTCGAGCAATGAGCAGTTCTTC

v_gene: TRBV6-2/TRBV6-3
abundance: once
j_gene: TRBJ2-3
d_gene: TRBD2
CDR3aa: CACTRTSATDTQYF
CDR3nt: TGTGCCTGCACGCGGACTAGTGCCACAGATACGCAGTATTTT

v_gene: TRBV11-3
abundance: -
j_gene: TRBJ2-3
d_gene: TRBD2
CDR3aa: CASSTDSGGHTDTQYF
CDR3nt: TGTGCCAGCAGCACGGATAGCGGGGGGCACACAGATACGCAGTATTTT

v_gene: TRBV15
abundance: -
j_gene: TRBJ2-7
d_gene: -
CDR3aa: CATSRSRDIYEQYF
CDR3nt: TGTGCCACCAGCAGATCCCGGGACATCTACGAGCAGTACTTC

v_gene: TRBV6-5
abundance: many
j_gene: TRBJ2-7
d_gene: TRBD2
CDR3aa: CASSYWGGAYEQYF
CDR3nt: TGTGCCAGCAGTTATTGGGGGGGAGCCTACGAGCAGTACTTC

v_gene: TRBV29-1
abundance: many
j_gene: TRBJ2-3
d_gene: -
CDR3aa: CSVHLNWIYTDTQYF
CDR3nt: TGCAGCGTCCACCTCAATTGGATATACACAGATACGCAGTATTTT

v_gene: TRBV20-1
abundance: -
j_gene: TRBJ2-5
d_gene: -
CDR3aa: CSARGQGAGRETQYF
CDR3nt: TGCAGTGCTAGAGGCCAAGGTGCTGGCCGTGAGACCCAGTACTTC

v_gene: TRBV19
abundance: -
j_gene: TRBJ1-3
d_gene: -
CDR3aa: CASHARFSNSGNTIYF
CDR3nt: TGTGCCAGTCACGCACGGTTCTCAAACTCTGGAAACACCATATATTTT

v_gene: TRBV19
abundance: -
j_gene: TRBJ2-1
d_gene: -
CDR3aa: CASSIAQGSYNEQFF
CDR3nt: TGTGCCAGTAGTATAGCCCAGGGTTCCTACAATGAGCAGTTCTTC

v_gene: TRBV5-1
abundance: -
j_gene: TRBJ1-2
d_gene: TRBD1
CDR3aa: CASSLFAGTGRGYTF
CDR3nt: TGCGCCAGCAGCTTGTTTGCCGGGACAGGGCGTGGCTACACCTTC

v_gene: TRBV7-2
abundance: few
j_gene: TRBJ2-7
d_gene: -
CDR3aa: CASSPPGPSEQYF
CDR3nt: TGTGCCAGCAGCCCCCCGGGTCCAAGCGAGCAGTACTTC